The sequence of this T cell receptor beta chain was determined in a study of blood T cell repertoires in COVID-19. Turning to the study itself: Collection of acute and convalescent COVID-19 samples took place in the United States, Italy and Spain. The analysed material was cDNA or gDNA that came from T cells, B-cell-depleted T cells, or PBMCs.

Participants spanned ages roughly 18 to 95 years and resided in roughly 26 US areas. Membership in each cohort depended on participant-reported clinical history. J gave up 6 bases and V 0 bases, and 14 bases lay outside the gene matches. Germline assignment: CDR1 LGHDT and CDR2 YNNKEL (reference sequence). The CDR3 extends over 18 amino acids. The table came from immunoSEQ multiplex PCR; TCRdb's copy has only in-frame clones and leaves some out. The sample has about 190,000 clones, about 82% seen once. Material for sequencing was PBMCs or T cells enriched from blood (not recorded which). The TCR sequence derives from a man aged 35 to 55 with acute COVID-19. This rearrangement joins TRBV3-1 (or the pseudogene TRBV3-2) to TRBJ2-7; 10 bases are shared with TRBD1. The DNA for the CDR3 is TGTGCCAGCAGCCAAGACCGGGACAGGGGAAATGAATCTTGCGAGCAGTACTTC. This encodes CASSQDRDRGNESCEQYF.